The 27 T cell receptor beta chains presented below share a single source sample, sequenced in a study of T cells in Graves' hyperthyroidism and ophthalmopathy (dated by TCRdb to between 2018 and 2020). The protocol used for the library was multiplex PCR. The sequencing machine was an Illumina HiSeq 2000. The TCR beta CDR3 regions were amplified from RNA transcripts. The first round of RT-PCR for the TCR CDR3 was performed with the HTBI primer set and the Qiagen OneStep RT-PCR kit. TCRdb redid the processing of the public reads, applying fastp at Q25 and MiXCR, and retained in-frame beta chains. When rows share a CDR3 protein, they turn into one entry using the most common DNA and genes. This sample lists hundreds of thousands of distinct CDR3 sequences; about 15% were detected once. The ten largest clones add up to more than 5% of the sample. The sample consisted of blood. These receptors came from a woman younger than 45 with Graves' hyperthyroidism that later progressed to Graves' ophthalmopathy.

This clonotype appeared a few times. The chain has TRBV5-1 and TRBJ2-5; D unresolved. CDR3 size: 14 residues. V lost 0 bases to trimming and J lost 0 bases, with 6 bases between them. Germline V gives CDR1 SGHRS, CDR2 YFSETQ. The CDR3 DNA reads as TGCGCCAGCAGCTTGGTCGGGTACCAAGAGACCCAGTACTTC. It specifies CASSLVGYQETQYF.

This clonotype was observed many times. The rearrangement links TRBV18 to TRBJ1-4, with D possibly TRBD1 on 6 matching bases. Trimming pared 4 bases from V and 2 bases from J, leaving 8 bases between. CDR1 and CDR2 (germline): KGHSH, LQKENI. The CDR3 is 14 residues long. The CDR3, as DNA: TGTGCCAGCTCACGGCAGGGGACTAATGAAAAACTGTTTTTT. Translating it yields CASSRQGTNEKLFF.

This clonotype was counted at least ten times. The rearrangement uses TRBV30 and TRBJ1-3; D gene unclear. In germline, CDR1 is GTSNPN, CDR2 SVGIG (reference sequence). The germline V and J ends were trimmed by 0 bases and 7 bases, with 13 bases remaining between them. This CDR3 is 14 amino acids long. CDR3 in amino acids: CAWSVRGNPNTIYF. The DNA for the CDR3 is TGTGCCTGGAGTGTACGAGGAAACCCTAACACCATATATTTT.

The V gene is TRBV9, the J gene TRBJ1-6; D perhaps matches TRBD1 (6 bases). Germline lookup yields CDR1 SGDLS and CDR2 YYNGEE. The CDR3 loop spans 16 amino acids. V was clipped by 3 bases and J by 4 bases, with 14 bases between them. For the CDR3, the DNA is TGTGCCAGCAGCGCAAGCGGACAGTTGTATAATTCACCCCTCCACTTT. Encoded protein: CASSASGQLYNSPLHF.

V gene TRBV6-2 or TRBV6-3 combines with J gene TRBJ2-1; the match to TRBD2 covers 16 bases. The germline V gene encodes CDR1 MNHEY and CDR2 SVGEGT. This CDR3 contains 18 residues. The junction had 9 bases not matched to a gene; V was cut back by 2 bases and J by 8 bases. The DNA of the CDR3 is TGTGCCAGCAGTTACCCGGGGACTAGCGGGAGGGTGGAGGATGAGCAGTTCTTC. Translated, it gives CASSYPGTSGRVEDEQFF.

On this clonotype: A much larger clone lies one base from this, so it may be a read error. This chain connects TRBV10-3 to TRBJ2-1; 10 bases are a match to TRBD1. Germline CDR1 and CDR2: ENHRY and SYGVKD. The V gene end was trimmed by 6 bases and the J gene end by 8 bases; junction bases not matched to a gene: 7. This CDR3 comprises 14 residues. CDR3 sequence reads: CAISARTGGDEQFF. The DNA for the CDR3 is TGTGCCATCAGCGCCCGGACAGGGGGGGATGAGCAGTTCTTC.

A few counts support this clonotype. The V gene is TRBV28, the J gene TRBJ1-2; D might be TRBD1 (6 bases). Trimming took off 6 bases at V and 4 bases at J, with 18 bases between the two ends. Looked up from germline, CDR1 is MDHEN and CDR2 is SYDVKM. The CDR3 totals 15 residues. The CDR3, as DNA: TGTGCCAGCAGCTTAACGGACAGACTTCTCTATGGCTACACCTTC. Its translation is CASSLTDRLLYGYTF.

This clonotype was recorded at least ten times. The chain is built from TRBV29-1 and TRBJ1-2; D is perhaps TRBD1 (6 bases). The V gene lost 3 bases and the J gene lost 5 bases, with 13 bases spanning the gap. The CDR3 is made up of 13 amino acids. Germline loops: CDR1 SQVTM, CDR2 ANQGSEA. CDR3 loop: CSVDTSRGYGYTF. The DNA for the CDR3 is TGCAGCGTTGACACCTCGAGGGGGTATGGCTACACCTTC.

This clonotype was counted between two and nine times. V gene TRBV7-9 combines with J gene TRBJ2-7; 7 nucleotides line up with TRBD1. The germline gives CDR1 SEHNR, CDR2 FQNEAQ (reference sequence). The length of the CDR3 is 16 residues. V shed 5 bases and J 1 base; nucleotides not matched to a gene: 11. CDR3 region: CASSQSQGIRSYEQYF. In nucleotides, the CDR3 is TGTGCCAGCAGCCAATCACAGGGGATTCGATCCTACGAGCAGTACTTC.

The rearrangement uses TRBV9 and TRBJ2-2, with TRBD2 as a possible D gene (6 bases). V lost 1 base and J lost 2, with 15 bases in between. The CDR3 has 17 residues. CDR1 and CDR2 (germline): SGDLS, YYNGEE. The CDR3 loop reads CASSVPKGRINTGELFF. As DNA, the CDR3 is TGTGCCAGCAGCGTACCTAAGGGGAGGATAAACACCGGGGAGCTGTTTTTT.

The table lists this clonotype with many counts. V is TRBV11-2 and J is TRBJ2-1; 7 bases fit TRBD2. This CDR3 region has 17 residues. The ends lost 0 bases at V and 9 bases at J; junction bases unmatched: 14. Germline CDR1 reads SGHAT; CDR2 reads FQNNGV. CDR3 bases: TGTGCCAGCAGCTTAGATCCGGCGGGAGTAGTCCGCGGTGAGCAGTTCTTC. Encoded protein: CASSLDPAGVVRGEQFF.

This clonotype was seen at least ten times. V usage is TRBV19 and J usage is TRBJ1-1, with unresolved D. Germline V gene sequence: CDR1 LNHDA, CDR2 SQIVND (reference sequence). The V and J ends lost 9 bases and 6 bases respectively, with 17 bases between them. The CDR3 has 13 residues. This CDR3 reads CARSSTEFSEAFF. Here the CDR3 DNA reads TGTGCCAGGTCCTCGACCGAGTTTTCTGAAGCTTTCTTT.

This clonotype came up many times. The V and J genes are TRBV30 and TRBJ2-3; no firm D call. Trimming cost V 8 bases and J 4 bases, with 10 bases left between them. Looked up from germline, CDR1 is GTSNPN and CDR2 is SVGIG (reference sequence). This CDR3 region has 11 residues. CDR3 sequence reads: CASGVADTQYF. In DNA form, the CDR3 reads TGTGCCAGTGGAGTGGCAGATACGCAGTATTTT.

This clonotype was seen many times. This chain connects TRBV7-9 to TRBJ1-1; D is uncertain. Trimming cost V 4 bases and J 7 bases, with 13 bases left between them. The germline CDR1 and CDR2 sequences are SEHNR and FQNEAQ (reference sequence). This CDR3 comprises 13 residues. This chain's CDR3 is CASSSRRTGEAFF. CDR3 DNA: TGTGCCAGCAGCTCCCGACGGACGGGTGAAGCTTTCTTT.

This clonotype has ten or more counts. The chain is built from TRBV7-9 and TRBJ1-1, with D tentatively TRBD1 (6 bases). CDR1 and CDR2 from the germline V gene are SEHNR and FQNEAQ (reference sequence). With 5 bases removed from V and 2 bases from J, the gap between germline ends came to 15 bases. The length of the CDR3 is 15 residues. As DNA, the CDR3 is TGTGCCAGCAGCCCTGGACAGACCGACAACACTGAAGCTTTCTTT. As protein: CASSPGQTDNTEAFF.

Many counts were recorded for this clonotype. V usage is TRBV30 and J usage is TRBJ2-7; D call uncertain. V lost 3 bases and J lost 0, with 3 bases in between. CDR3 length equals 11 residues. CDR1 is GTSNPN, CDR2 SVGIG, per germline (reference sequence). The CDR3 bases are TGTGCCTGGAGCCTCTCCTACGAGCAGTACTTC. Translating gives CAWSLSYEQYF.

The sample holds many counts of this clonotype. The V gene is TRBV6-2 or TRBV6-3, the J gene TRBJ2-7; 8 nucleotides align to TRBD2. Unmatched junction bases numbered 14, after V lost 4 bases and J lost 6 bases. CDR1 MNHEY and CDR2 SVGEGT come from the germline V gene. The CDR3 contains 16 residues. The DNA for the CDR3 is TGTGCCAGCAGTTTACTCCCCCAGCGGGAGCTGGTCGAGCAGTACTTC. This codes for CASSLLPQRELVEQYF.

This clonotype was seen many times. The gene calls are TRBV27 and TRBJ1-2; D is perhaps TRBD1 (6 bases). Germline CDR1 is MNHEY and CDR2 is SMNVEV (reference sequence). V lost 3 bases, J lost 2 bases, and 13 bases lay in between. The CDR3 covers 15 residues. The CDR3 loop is CASSLGMGANYGYTF. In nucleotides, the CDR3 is TGTGCCAGCAGTTTGGGTATGGGGGCAAACTATGGCTACACCTTC.

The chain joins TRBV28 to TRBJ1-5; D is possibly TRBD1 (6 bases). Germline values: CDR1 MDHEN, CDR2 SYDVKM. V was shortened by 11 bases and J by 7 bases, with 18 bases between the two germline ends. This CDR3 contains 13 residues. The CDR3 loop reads CAGGAGVDQPQHF. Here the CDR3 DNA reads TGTGCCGGAGGGGCAGGGGTGGACCAGCCCCAGCATTTT.

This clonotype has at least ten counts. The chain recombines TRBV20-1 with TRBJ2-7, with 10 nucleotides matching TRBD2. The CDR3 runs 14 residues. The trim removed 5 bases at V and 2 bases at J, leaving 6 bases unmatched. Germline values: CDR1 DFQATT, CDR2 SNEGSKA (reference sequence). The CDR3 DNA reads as TGCAGTGCTTCTAAAGCGGGAGGGACCTACGAGCAGTACTTC. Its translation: CSASKAGGTYEQYF.

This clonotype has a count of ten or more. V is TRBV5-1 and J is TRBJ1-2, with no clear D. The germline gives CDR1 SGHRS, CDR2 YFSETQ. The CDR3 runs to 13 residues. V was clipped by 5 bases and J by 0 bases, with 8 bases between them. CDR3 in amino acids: CASREEANYGYTF. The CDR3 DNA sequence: TGCGCCAGCAGGGAGGAAGCTAACTATGGCTACACCTTC.

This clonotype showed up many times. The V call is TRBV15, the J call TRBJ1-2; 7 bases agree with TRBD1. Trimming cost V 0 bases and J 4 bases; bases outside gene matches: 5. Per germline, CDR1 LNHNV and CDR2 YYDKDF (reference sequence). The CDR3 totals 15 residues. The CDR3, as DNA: TGTGCCACCAGCAGAGATCCGGGACAGTCCTATGGCTACACCTTC. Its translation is CATSRDPGQSYGYTF.

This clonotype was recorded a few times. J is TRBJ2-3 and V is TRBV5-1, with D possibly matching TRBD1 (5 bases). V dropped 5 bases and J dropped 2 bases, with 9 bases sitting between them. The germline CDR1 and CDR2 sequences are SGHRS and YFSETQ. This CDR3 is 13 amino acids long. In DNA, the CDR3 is TGCGCCAGCAGACAGGATCACACAGATACGCAGTATTTT. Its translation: CASRQDHTDTQYF. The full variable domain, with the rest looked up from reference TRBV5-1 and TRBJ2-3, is KAGVTQTPRYLIKTRGQQVTLSCSPISGHRSVSWYQQTPGQGLQFLFEYFSETQRNKGNFPGRFSGRQFSNSRSEMNVSTLELGDSALYLCASRQDHTDTQYFGPGTRLTVL.

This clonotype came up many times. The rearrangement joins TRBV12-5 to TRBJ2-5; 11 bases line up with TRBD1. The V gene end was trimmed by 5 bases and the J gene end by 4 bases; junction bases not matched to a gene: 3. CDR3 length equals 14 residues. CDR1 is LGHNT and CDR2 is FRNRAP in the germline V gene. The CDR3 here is CASGEGTGGETQYF. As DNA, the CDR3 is TGTGCTAGTGGTGAAGGGACAGGGGGAGAGACCCAGTACTTC.

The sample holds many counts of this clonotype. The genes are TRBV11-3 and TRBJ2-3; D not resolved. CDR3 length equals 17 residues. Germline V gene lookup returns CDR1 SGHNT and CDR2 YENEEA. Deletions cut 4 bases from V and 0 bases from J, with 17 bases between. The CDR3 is CASSSPYLGGSTDTQYF. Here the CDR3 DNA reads TGTGCCAGCAGCTCCCCTTATTTGGGCGGAAGCACAGATACGCAGTATTTT. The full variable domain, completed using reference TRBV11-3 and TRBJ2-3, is EAGVVQSPRYKIIEKKQPVAFWCNPISGHNTLYWYLQNLGQGPELLIRYENEEAVDDSQLPKDRFSAERLKGVDSTLKIQPAELGDSAVYLCASSSPYLGGSTDTQYFGPGTRLTVL.

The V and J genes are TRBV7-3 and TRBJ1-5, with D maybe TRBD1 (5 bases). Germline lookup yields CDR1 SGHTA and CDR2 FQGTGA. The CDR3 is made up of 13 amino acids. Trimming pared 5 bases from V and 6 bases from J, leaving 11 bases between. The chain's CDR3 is CASSPGARQPQHF. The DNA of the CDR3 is TGTGCCAGCAGCCCTGGGGCACGTCAGCCCCAGCATTTT.

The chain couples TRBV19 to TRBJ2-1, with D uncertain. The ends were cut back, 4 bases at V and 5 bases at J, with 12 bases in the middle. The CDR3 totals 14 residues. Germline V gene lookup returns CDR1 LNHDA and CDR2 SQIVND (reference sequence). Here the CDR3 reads CASSNVPVHNEQFF. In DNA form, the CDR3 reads TGTGCCAGTAGTAATGTTCCGGTACACAATGAGCAGTTCTTC.